These 14 T cell receptor beta chains were sequenced from one sample in a study of blood T cell repertoires in COVID-19. Libraries were prepared by immunoSEQ multiplex PCR; TCRdb keeps only in-frame clonotypes and omits some of them. Here the sample spans about 39,000 clones, roughly nine tenths being singletons. The sequenced material came from peripheral blood. Receptors were obtained from a man between 50 and 59 years old with active COVID-19.

The gene calls are TRBV5-1 and TRBJ1-1; no clear D gene. V lost 3 bases and J 7 bases, leaving 10 bases between the germline ends. This CDR3 region has 12 residues. Per germline, CDR1 SGHRS and CDR2 YFSETQ. The CDR3 loop is CASSSEGYEAFF. Written as DNA, the CDR3 is TGCGCCAGCAGCTCGGAGGGTTATGAAGCTTTCTTT.

The V and J genes are TRBV30 and TRBJ2-7; 10 bases align to TRBD1. Germline trimming cut 4 bases from V and 5 bases from J; bases unmatched to any gene: 8. This CDR3 has 14 amino acids. Germline V gene data show CDR1 as GTSNPN and CDR2 as SVGIG (reference sequence). The CDR3 region is CAWKTTGGYHEQYF. CDR3 nucleotides: TGTGCCTGGAAGACGACAGGGGGCTACCACGAGCAGTACTTC.

CDR3 residues: CASSSQLAGGVDTQYF. In DNA form, the CDR3 reads TGTGCCAGCAGCTCCCAACTAGCGGGAGGGGTAGATACGCAGTATTTT. This rearrangement joins TRBV7-3 to TRBJ2-3, with 13 bases identical to TRBD2. V lost 4 bases, J lost 5 bases, and 6 bases stayed unmatched. Germline CDR1 reads SGHTA; CDR2 reads FQGTGA. The CDR3 is made up of 16 amino acids.

V gene TRBV19 combines with J gene TRBJ1-4; D remains unclear. The CDR3 spans 13 residues. V shed 5 bases and J shed 6 bases, with 10 bases lying between them. From germline, CDR1 is LNHDA and CDR2 SQIVND (reference sequence). The CDR3 nucleotides are TGTGCCAGTAGTGGGAGGCGATATGAAAAACTGTTTTTT. Translation gives CASSGRRYEKLFF.

This chain connects TRBV5-1 to TRBJ1-2; D not resolved. Trimming pared 2 bases from V and 0 bases from J, leaving 5 bases between. This CDR3 spans 13 amino acids. Germline V gene sequence: CDR1 SGHRS, CDR2 YFSETQ. Written as DNA, the CDR3 is TGCGCCAGCAGCTTTGAGACTAACTATGGCTACACCTTC. Translated, it gives CASSFETNYGYTF.

The V gene is TRBV29-1, the J gene TRBJ2-3, with TRBD2 matching over 10 bases. Germline V CDR1 and CDR2: SQVTM, ANQGSEA. The CDR3 sequence is 12 residues long. V trimming: 8 bases; J trimming: 4 bases; junction bases outside the gene matches: 3. The chain's CDR3 is CSILAGPDTQYF. The CDR3 DNA is TGCAGCATACTAGCGGGACCAGATACGCAGTATTTT.

The rearrangement uses TRBV7-2 and TRBJ2-1, with no clear D. The CDR3 totals 14 residues. V dropped 7 bases and J dropped 4 bases, with 14 bases sitting between them. CDR1 and CDR2 from the germline V gene are SGHTA and FQGNSA. CDR3 sequence (DNA): TGTGCCAGCATCCCGGAGCCGAGATACAATGAGCAGTTCTTC. This codes for CASIPEPRYNEQFF.

V gene TRBV3-1 (or the pseudogene TRBV3-2) combines with J gene TRBJ1-6; TRBD1 is a possible D gene (6 bases). The germline CDR1 and CDR2 sequences are LGHDT and YNNKEL (reference sequence). The CDR3 is made up of 14 amino acids. V lost 4 bases and J 10 bases, leaving 14 bases between the germline ends. CDR3 residues: CASSPQGSGSPLHF. In DNA, the CDR3 is TGTGCCAGCAGCCCCCAGGGGAGCGGATCACCCCTCCACTTT.

This sequence joins TRBV19 and TRBJ2-3; 8 bases match TRBD2. Per germline, CDR1 LNHDA and CDR2 SQIVND (reference sequence). J lost 0 bases, V lost 5 bases, and 4 bases had no gene match. The CDR3 loop spans 15 amino acids. The CDR3 loop is CASSLGGASTDTQYF. The DNA for the CDR3 is TGTGCCAGTAGTCTCGGGGGGGCAAGCACAGATACGCAGTATTTT.

The chain links TRBV4-3 to TRBJ2-5; 12 nucleotides align to TRBD2. Trimming took 0 bases from V and 5 from J; bases not matched to a gene: 4. The CDR3 covers 16 residues. CDR1 LGHNA and CDR2 YSLEER come from the germline V gene. This chain's CDR3 is CASSQDLAGGRETQYF. The CDR3 coding sequence is TGCGCCAGCAGCCAAGATCTAGCGGGGGGGCGGGAGACCCAGTACTTC.

The J gene is TRBJ2-1, the V gene TRBV5-4, with 9 bases aligning to TRBD1. The CDR3 spans 16 residues. The germline CDR1 and CDR2 sequences are SGHNT and YYREEE (reference sequence). V shed 4 bases, J shed 0 bases, and the junction held 5 bases outside the gene matches. The CDR3 is CASSLGQGSSYNEQFF. The CDR3 DNA follows: TGTGCCAGCAGCCTAGGACAGGGGAGCTCCTACAATGAGCAGTTCTTC. Looking up the rest from reference TRBV5-4 and TRBJ2-1 gives the full variable domain: ETGVTQSPTHLIKTRGQQVTLRCSSQSGHNTVSWYQQALGQGPQFIFQYYREEENGRGNFPPRFSGLQFPNYSSELNVNALELDDSALYLCASSLGQGSSYNEQFFGPGTRLTVL.

The rearrangement links TRBV25-1 to TRBJ2-5, with 9 bases matching TRBD2. The CDR3 has 16 amino acids. Per germline, CDR1 MGHDK and CDR2 SYGVNS. Germline trimming cut 0 bases from V and 7 bases from J; bases unmatched to any gene: 9. This CDR3 is CASSEYNSGGQATQYF. CDR3 DNA: TGTGCCAGCAGTGAATATAACAGCGGGGGGCAGGCGACCCAGTACTTC.

This clone was found once. This sample also contains other DNA sequences that code for the same CDR3. J is TRBJ1-2 and V is TRBV5-1, with D unresolved. Between the trimmed V and J ends, which lost 0 bases and 1 base, there was a span of 7 bases. Germline V gives CDR1 SGHRS, CDR2 YFSETQ. The CDR3 extends over 14 amino acids. The CDR3 sequence is CASSLVAGNYGYTF. The CDR3 DNA sequence: TGCGCCAGCAGCTTGGTGGCGGGTAACTATGGCTACACCTTC.

The J gene is TRBJ1-3, the V gene TRBV19; no definite D call. Trimming took 3 bases from V and 1 from J, leaving 10 bases between them. From germline, CDR1 is LNHDA and CDR2 SQIVND (reference sequence). This CDR3 region has 15 residues. This CDR3 reads CASSIPRFSGNTIYF. Here the CDR3 DNA reads TGTGCCAGTAGTATTCCCCGGTTTTCTGGAAACACCATATATTTT.